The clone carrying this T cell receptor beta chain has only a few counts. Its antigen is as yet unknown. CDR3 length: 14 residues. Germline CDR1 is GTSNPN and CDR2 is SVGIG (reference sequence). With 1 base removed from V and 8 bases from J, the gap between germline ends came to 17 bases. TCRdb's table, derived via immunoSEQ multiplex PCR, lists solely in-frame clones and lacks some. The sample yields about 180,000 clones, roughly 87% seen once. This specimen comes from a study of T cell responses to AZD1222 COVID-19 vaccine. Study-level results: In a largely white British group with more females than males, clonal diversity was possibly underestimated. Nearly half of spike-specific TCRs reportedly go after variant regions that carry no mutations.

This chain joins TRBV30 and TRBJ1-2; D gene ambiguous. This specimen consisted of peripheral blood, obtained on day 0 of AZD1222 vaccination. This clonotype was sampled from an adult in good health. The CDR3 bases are TGTGCCTGGAGTGCCCAATCTACCCTCGGAGGCTACACCTTC. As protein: CAWSAQSTLGGYTF.